Below, 32 T cell receptor beta chains from the same sample are listed, as sequenced in a study of CD8+CD57+ T cells in acquired aplastic anemia. TCR beta VDJ and CDR3 profiles were obtained from a genomic DNA template. TCRdb re-analysed the reads in MiXCR, keeping a single row per CDR3 protein. The sample contains approximately 470,000 distinct CDR3 sequences, less than 35% of which appear only once. Patients who underwent sequencing had shown CD8+CD57+ cell expansion by flow cytometry. Sequencing used sorted CD4+, CD8+, or CD8+CD57+ T cells (not recorded which) from PBMCs. These receptor sequences come from a human donor with aplastic anemia.

At least ten counts were recorded for this clonotype. The V call is TRBV25-1, the J call TRBJ1-1; no clear D gene. There are 13 residues in the CDR3. Germline CDR1 and CDR2: MGHDK and SYGVNS. V lost 1 base, J lost 1 base, and 4 bases lay in between. The CDR3 reads CASSEFKNTEAFF. Written as DNA, the CDR3 is TGTGCCAGCAGTGAATTCAAGAACACTGAAGCTTTCTTT.

This clonotype was detected many times. This chain links TRBV19 with TRBJ1-6; TRBD1 aligns across 7 bases. Germline trimming cut 9 bases from V and 10 bases from J; bases unmatched to any gene: 12. CDR3 length: 14 residues. The germline CDR1 and CDR2 sequences are LNHDA and SQIVND (reference sequence). Here the CDR3 DNA reads TGTGCCAGCACGGCAGGGGGAAATAGATCACCCCTCCACTTT. It translates to CASTAGGNRSPLHF.

This clonotype was counted at least ten times. The chain has TRBV7-2 and TRBJ2-7; D is ambiguous. This CDR3 has 12 residues. V lost 8 bases and J 3 bases, leaving 11 bases between the germline ends. Germline assignment: CDR1 SGHTA and CDR2 FQGNSA. The CDR3 reads CASSPEHYEQYF. The CDR3 bases are TGTGCCAGCTCACCCGAGCACTACGAGCAGTACTTC.

To note about this clonotype: Since a much larger clone is just one base distant, this may be a read error. The chain joins TRBV5-1 to TRBJ1-2; TRBD1 matches at 11 bases. CDR3 length: 16 residues. Germline V lookup: CDR1 SGHRS, CDR2 YFSETQ. CDR3 sequence: CVSSTGQGAINYGYTF. The CDR3 DNA reads TGCGTCAGCAGCACCGGACAGGGGGCGATTAACTATGGCTACACCTTC.

Regarding this clonotype: A read error may explain this, as a much larger clone is one base away. The gene calls are TRBV5-1 and TRBJ2-7; D may correspond to TRBD1 or TRBD2 (5 bases each). Germline lookup yields CDR1 SGHRS and CDR2 YFSETQ. The CDR3 length is 15 residues. Trimming took 0 bases from V and 3 from J, leaving 13 bases between them. Written as DNA, the CDR3 is TGCGCCAGCAGCTTGGACGGGACCCCGGGCTACGAGCAGTACTTC. It translates to CASSLDGTPGYEQYF. The entire variable domain, with the rest obtained from reference TRBV5-1 and TRBJ2-7, is as follows: KAGVTQTPRYLIKTRGQQVTLSCSPISGHRSVSWYQQTPGQGLQFLFEYFSETQRNKGNFPGRFSGRQFSNSRSEMNVSTLELGDSALYLCASSLDGTPGYEQYFGPGTRLTVT.

The V call is TRBV6-2 or TRBV6-3, the J call TRBJ1-5, with D possibly being TRBD1 (6 bases). Germline CDR1 is MNHEY and CDR2 is SVGEGT. The CDR3 length is 14 residues. Trimming took 4 bases from V and 5 from J, leaving 12 bases between them. The CDR3 loop reads CASSLQDRYQPQHF. The DNA of the CDR3 is TGTGCCAGCAGTTTACAAGACAGGTATCAGCCCCAGCATTTT.

V is TRBV24-1 and J is TRBJ1-4, with a weak D call TRBD1 (5 bases). CDR1 and CDR2 (germline): KGHDR, SFDVKD. V shed 5 bases and J shed 7 bases, with 7 bases lying between them. The CDR3 length is 12 residues. The CDR3 reads CATSGGCEKLFF. For the CDR3, the DNA is TGTGCCACCAGTGGGGGGTGTGAAAAACTGTTTTTT.

This clonotype appeared a few times. This rearrangement joins TRBV3-1 to TRBJ1-6, with D maybe TRBD1 (5 bases). The CDR3 covers 15 residues. Germline loops: CDR1 LGHDT, CDR2 YNNKEL (reference sequence). V was trimmed by 0 bases and J by 7 bases, leaving 10 bases between them. This CDR3 is CASSQDPGGNSPLHF. CDR3 bases: TGTGCCAGCAGCCAAGATCCCGGGGGGAATTCACCCCTCCACTTT. Together with reference TRBV3-1 and TRBJ1-6, the CDR3 gives the full variable domain: DTAVSQTPKYLVTQMGNDKSIKCEQNLGHDTMYWYKQDSKKFLKIMFSYNNKELIINETVPNRFSPKSPDKAHLNLHINSLELGDSAVYFCASSQDPGGNSPLHFGNGTRLTVT.

Points on this clonotype: A read error may be the cause here, since a much bigger clone is one base away. The chain employs TRBV25-1 and TRBJ1-1, with D tentatively TRBD1 (5 bases). V dropped 6 bases and J dropped 3 bases, with 14 bases sitting between them. The CDR3 has 14 amino acids. The V gene's germline CDR1 is MGHDK and CDR2 SYGVNS. CDR3 region: CASSVEGGDTEAFF. CDR3 in DNA: TGTGCCAGCAGCGTAGAAGGAGGGGACACTGAAGCTTTCTTT.

This clonotype was counted at least ten times. The J gene is TRBJ2-1, the V gene TRBV2; TRBD2 agrees at 8 bases. The CDR3 loop spans 15 amino acids. J gave up 2 bases and V 2 bases, and 2 bases lay outside the gene matches. In germline, CDR1 is SNHLY, CDR2 FYNNEI. The CDR3 DNA is TGTGCCAGCAGTGAAAGCGGGAGTCCCTACAATGAGCAGTTCTTC. It encodes CASSESGSPYNEQFF. The full variable domain, completed using reference TRBV2 and TRBJ2-1, is EPEVTQTPSHQVTQMGQEVILRCVPISNHLYFYWYRQILGQKVEFLVSFYNNEISEKSEIFDDQFSVERPDGSNFTLKIRSTKLEDSAMYFCASSESGSPYNEQFFGPGTRLTVL.

There are a few counts of this clonotype. The rearrangement links TRBV20-1 to TRBJ2-7, with D maybe TRBD2 (5 bases). CDR1 DFQATT and CDR2 SNEGSKA come from the germline V gene (reference sequence). V lost 5 bases, J lost 7 bases, and 18 bases lay in between. The CDR3 loop spans 13 amino acids. CDR3 protein: CSADGPTRDEQYF. The CDR3 nucleotides are TGCAGTGCTGACGGGCCCACCCGGGATGAGCAGTACTTC.

This clonotype came up many times. The V call is TRBV29-1, the J call TRBJ2-2; perhaps TRBD2 as D (5 bases). Germline lookup yields CDR1 SQVTM and CDR2 ANQGSEA. Trimming shortened V by 1 base and J by 6 bases, and 6 bases separated the two germline ends. The CDR3 is 12 residues long. The CDR3 reads CSVEAGSGELFF. In DNA form, the CDR3 reads TGCAGCGTTGAAGCGGGGTCCGGGGAGCTGTTTTTT.

J is TRBJ2-7 and V is TRBV11-2, with TRBD1 matching over 12 bases. Germline CDR1 and CDR2: SGHAT and FQNNGV. The CDR3 totals 16 residues. The J segment lost 6 bases and the V segment lost 5 bases, leaving 11 bases of the junction unmatched. CDR3 region: CASSQGGGTGGAEQYF. The CDR3 bases are TGTGCCAGCAGCCAGGGGGGAGGGACAGGGGGCGCCGAGCAGTACTTC.

The V and J genes are TRBV6-5 and TRBJ1-2; possible D gene TRBD1, 6 bases. V was cut by 4 bases and J by 6 bases, with 9 bases left in between. The germline V gene encodes CDR1 MNHEY and CDR2 SVGAGI. The CDR3 sequence is 12 residues long. The CDR3 protein is CASSFRGHGYTF. The CDR3, as DNA: TGTGCCAGCAGTTTCCGGGGGCATGGCTACACCTTC.

This clonotype was observed at least ten times. The rearrangement uses TRBV19 and TRBJ2-7; D is unresolved. CDR1 is LNHDA and CDR2 is SQIVND in the germline V gene (reference sequence). Trimming removed 3 bases at V and 3 bases at J, with 9 bases between. This CDR3 contains 13 residues. DNA of the CDR3: TGTGCCAGTAGTATCGGAAACAGCTACGAGCAGTACTTC. Amino acid sequence: CASSIGNSYEQYF.

This clonotype was recorded a few times. The chain carries TRBV11-2 and TRBJ2-5; 10 nucleotides align to TRBD2. The CDR3 spans 16 residues. V shed 3 bases and J 0 bases; nucleotides not matched to a gene: 4. In germline, CDR1 is SGHAT, CDR2 FQNNGV. CDR3 DNA: TGTGCCAGCAGCTTTTTAGCGGGAGGCAACCAAGAGACCCAGTACTTC. This gives the protein CASSFLAGGNQETQYF.

This clonotype was recorded only once. This chain connects TRBV10-3 to TRBJ1-6, with D possibly matching TRBD1 (5 bases). Germline V gene lookup returns CDR1 ENHRY and CDR2 SYGVKD. The CDR3 sequence is 14 residues long. The V and J ends lost 10 bases and 5 bases respectively, with 15 bases between them. The CDR3 is CATQGRVDNSPLHF. CDR3 sequence (DNA): TGTGCCACCCAGGGTAGAGTCGATAATTCACCCCTCCACTTT.

This clonotype has at least ten counts. This chain joins TRBV2 and TRBJ1-1; D is unclear. The CDR3 is 14 residues long. The V and J ends lost 7 bases and 7 bases respectively, with 19 bases between them. Germline V gives CDR1 SNHLY, CDR2 FYNNEI. The CDR3 loop is CASNKETAGHEAFF. CDR3 nucleotide sequence: TGTGCCAGCAATAAAGAGACGGCCGGCCATGAAGCTTTCTTT.

This clonotype was counted at least ten times. The chain couples TRBV7-9 to TRBJ2-5; 7 positions agree with TRBD1. Germline V gene sequence: CDR1 SEHNR, CDR2 FQNEAQ (reference sequence). This CDR3 region has 15 residues. J lost 5 bases, V lost 1 base, and 7 bases had no gene match. The CDR3: CASSLVQGTVETQYF. The CDR3 DNA follows: TGTGCCAGCAGCTTAGTACAGGGGACCGTTGAGACCCAGTACTTC.

The rearrangement uses TRBV10-3 and TRBJ2-7; D is possibly TRBD2 (5 bases). The CDR3 runs to 11 residues. The germline V gene encodes CDR1 ENHRY and CDR2 SYGVKD. Trimming shortened V by 10 bases and J by 4 bases, and 11 bases separated the two germline ends. CDR3 in amino acids: CATLSGYEQYF. The CDR3, as DNA: TGTGCCACCCTTTCGGGATACGAGCAGTACTTC.

This chain uses TRBV6-4 with TRBJ1-5, with D perhaps matching TRBD1 (6 bases). CDR3 length: 16 amino acids. The germline V and J ends were trimmed by 6 bases and 1 base, with 16 bases remaining between them. Germline values: CDR1 MRHNA, CDR2 SNTAGT. DNA for the CDR3: TGTGCCAGCAGAGGAGGTGGAGGGGGGAGCAATCAGCCCCAGCATTTT. Translating it yields CASRGGGGGSNQPQHF.

Concerning this clonotype: At one of its ends the junction is not consistent with the germline gene, which may arise from a read error. V gene TRBV10-3 combines with J gene TRBJ2-1; 7 bases are shared with TRBD2. Germline lookup yields CDR1 ENHRY and CDR2 SYGVKD. The CDR3 has 14 residues. CDR3 amino acids: CASSSLAANNEQFF. CDR3 DNA: TGTGCCAGCAGTTCGCTAGCGGCGAACAATGAGCAGTTCTTC.

Many counts were recorded for this clonotype. This chain links TRBV7-8 with TRBJ2-7; D is possibly TRBD1 (5 bases). V was pared by 5 bases and J by 2 bases, with 22 bases between. The germline V gene encodes CDR1 SGHVS and CDR2 FQNEAQ. The CDR3 has 17 residues. DNA of the CDR3: TGTGCCAGCAGCCCCCCCCTGTGGGTCAGGGCGACCTACGAGCAGTACTTC. Protein sequence: CASSPPLWVRATYEQYF.

This clonotype was observed a handful of times. V gene TRBV30 combines with J gene TRBJ2-7; D tentatively fits TRBD1 or TRBD2 (5 bases each). Germline CDR1 and CDR2: GTSNPN and SVGIG (reference sequence). This CDR3 region has 13 residues. Trimming removed 3 bases from V and 6 bases from J, with 15 bases in between. The CDR3 bases are TGTGCCTGGAGCTTTCGGAAGAGGGGCGAGCAGTACTTC. Translating it yields CAWSFRKRGEQYF.

The chain is built from TRBV19 and TRBJ1-1; D gene unclear. V gave up 5 bases and J gave up 0 bases, with 16 bases separating them. The CDR3 sequence is 16 residues long. Germline-derived CDR1 and CDR2 are LNHDA and SQIVND (reference sequence). The CDR3 nucleotides read TGTGCCAGTAGTTTCCCTCCCGGGTCAGTGAACACTGAAGCTTTCTTT. Protein product: CASSFPPGSVNTEAFF.

A word on this clonotype: A read error may be the cause here, since a much bigger clone is one base away. The chain has TRBV2 and TRBJ1-1, with D tentatively TRBD1 (5 bases). This CDR3 is 12 amino acids long. V lost 10 bases and J lost 1, with 10 bases in between. Germline CDR1 is SNHLY and CDR2 is FYNNEI. CDR3 sequence reads: CATGGENTEAFF. CDR3 coding DNA: TGTGCCACAGGAGGGGAGAACACTGAAGCTTTCTTT.

This clonotype was observed a single time. A much larger clone lies one base from this, so it may be a read error. This chain uses TRBV2 with TRBJ1-5; 7 nucleotides match TRBD1. V was pared by 6 bases and J by 7 bases, with 15 bases of the junction left unmatched. The CDR3 covers 16 residues. Germline CDR1 is SNHLY and CDR2 is FYNNEI. The CDR3 region is CASRDNRGGAGQPQHF. Here the CDR3 DNA reads TGTGCCAGCAGAGATAACAGAGGGGGCGCGGGGCAGCCCCAGCATTTT.

This clonotype was seen more than once but under ten times. The genes are TRBV30 and TRBJ1-5; D possibly corresponds to TRBD1 (6 bases). Between the trimmed V and J ends, which lost 5 bases and 5 bases, there was a span of 13 bases. Germline-derived CDR1 and CDR2 are GTSNPN and SVGIG (reference sequence). The CDR3 loop spans 13 amino acids. The CDR3 here is CAWSQGRDQPQHF. The CDR3 region has the DNA TGTGCCTGGTCCCAGGGGCGAGATCAGCCCCAGCATTTT. The full variable domain, with the rest looked up from reference TRBV30 and TRBJ1-5, is SQTIHQWPATLVQPVGSPLSLECTVEGTSNPNLYWYRQAAGRGLQLLFYSVGIGQISSEVPQNLSASRPQDRQFILSSKKLLLSDSGFYLCAWSQGRDQPQHFGDGTRLSIL.

The chain recombines TRBV12-3 or TRBV12-4 with TRBJ1-6; D might be TRBD1 (5 bases). Between the trimmed V and J ends, which lost 6 bases and 4 bases, there was a span of 25 bases. The CDR3 sequence is 19 residues long. The chain's CDR3 is CASRWSNVGPSLYNSPLHF. The CDR3 DNA reads as TGTGCCAGCAGGTGGTCGAACGTGGGACCCTCCCTTTATAATTCACCCCTCCACTTT.

The rearrangement uses TRBV4-2 and TRBJ2-3, with D unclear. Germline V gives CDR1 LGHNA, CDR2 YNFKEQ. V was clipped by 3 bases and J by 0 bases, with 10 bases between them. This CDR3 contains 15 residues. The CDR3 sequence is CASSQDRTSTDTQYF. For the CDR3, the DNA is TGTGCCAGCAGCCAGGACCGAACAAGCACAGATACGCAGTATTTT.

V usage is TRBV5-4 and J usage is TRBJ1-2; 7 positions match TRBD1. This CDR3 contains 15 residues. Germline values: CDR1 SGHNT, CDR2 YYREEE (reference sequence). V was pared by 4 bases and J by 6 bases, with 12 bases of the junction left unmatched. The CDR3 coding sequence is TGTGCCAGCAGCCCCCGGACAGGCCTTATGGATGGCTACACCTTC. Translated, it gives CASSPRTGLMDGYTF.

This clonotype is a singleton in its sample. A much larger clone differs from this one at a single base, so this may be a read error. In this CDR3 the conserved last residue, phenylalanine or tryptophan, is missing, so a read error is likely. V and J are TRBV7-9 and TRBJ2-7, with a possible D match to TRBD2 (7 bases). CDR1 is SEHNR and CDR2 is FQNEAQ in the germline V gene (reference sequence). The length of the CDR3 is 14 residues. V was shortened by 5 bases and J by 5 bases, with 16 bases between the two germline ends. CDR3 sequence (DNA): TGTGCCAGCAGCGTGGCGGGGGCCCCCAACGAGCAGTACCTC. Its protein product is CASSVAGAPNEQYL.